This entry lists 16 T cell receptor beta chains sequenced from one sample in a study of T-cell reconstitution after alpha-beta-depleted transplantation in children (dated by TCRdb to between 2015 and 2016). Library preparation used PCR. This sample was sequenced with an Illumina HiSeq 2500. TCR libraries were prepared with molecular barcoding, using unique molecular identifiers to normalize TCRbeta repertoire quantification. TCRdb reprocessing: public reads trimmed at Q25 with fastp, clones called with MiXCR, in-frame beta chains kept. CDR3 protein sequences are deduplicated, and each keeps its most common genes and DNA. Present in this sample are about 500,000 distinct CDR3 sequences, around a third of which were seen just once. Less than 2.5% of the sample is taken by the ten largest. Here the sequenced sample was PBMCs from the stem cell graft donor, taken from the stem cell graft. These receptors all stem from a human donor who donated a stem cell graft to a child with aplastic anemia.

In its sample, this clonotype is medium-sized. V gene TRBV12-3 or TRBV12-4 combines with J gene TRBJ2-1; the match to TRBD2 covers 7 bases. J lost 9 bases, V lost 6 bases, and 14 bases had no gene match. The CDR3 covers 15 residues. The CDR3 region is CASSHPLAGEIEQFF. CDR3 DNA sequence: TGTGCCAGCAGCCATCCCTTGGCGGGAGAAATTGAGCAGTTCTTC.

This clonotype appeared a single time. The gene calls are TRBV12-3 or TRBV12-4 and TRBJ2-1; TRBD1 aligns across 9 bases. The J segment lost 4 bases and the V segment lost 2 bases, leaving 3 bases of the junction unmatched. The CDR3 runs to 15 residues. Here the CDR3 reads CASSLSGQGYNEQFF. The CDR3, as DNA: TGTGCCAGCAGTTTATCGGGACAGGGTTACAATGAGCAGTTCTTC.

This clonotype was seen a few times. The chain carries TRBV6-6 and TRBJ1-5; a weak D match, TRBD1 (5 bases). This CDR3 has 14 amino acids. CDR1 and CDR2 (germline): MNHNY, SVGAGI (reference sequence). Trimming removed 2 bases at V and 2 bases at J, with 7 bases between. The CDR3 DNA sequence: TGTGCCAGCAGTTACCTGACAGGCAATCAGCCCCAGCATTTT. Translated, it gives CASSYLTGNQPQHF.

The chain uses TRBV6-1 and TRBJ1-1; D is possibly TRBD1 (6 bases). The CDR3 sequence is 18 residues long. Germline V lookup: CDR1 MNHNS, CDR2 SASEGT. Trimming pared 4 bases from V and 6 bases from J, leaving 27 bases between. CDR3 sequence reads: CASSVRVAWTTGTAEAFF. CDR3 coding DNA: TGTGCCAGCAGTGTTAGAGTCGCCTGGACAACAGGGACGGCTGAAGCTTTCTTT.

This clonotype was detected a few times. The genes are TRBV7-2 and TRBJ1-2; D is uncertain. Trimming stripped 1 base from V and 11 bases from J, with 14 bases between. The CDR3 sequence is 13 residues long. Per germline, CDR1 SGHTA and CDR2 FQGNSA. The CDR3, as DNA: TGTGCCAGCAGCTTAGTGGTGCCCTATAGTTACACCTTC. Translating gives CASSLVVPYSYTF.

J is TRBJ2-7 and V is TRBV7-2; D is perhaps TRBD2 (5 bases). The CDR3 runs 13 residues. CDR1 and CDR2 (germline): SGHTA, FQGNSA. Trimming took off 2 bases at V and 6 bases at J, with 11 bases between the two ends. The CDR3 here is CASSLRPAGEQYV. The CDR3 DNA follows: TGTGCCAGCAGCTTAAGACCTGCGGGCGAGCAGTACGTC.

This clonotype was found a few times. This sequence joins TRBV20-1 and TRBJ2-1, with D tentatively TRBD2 (5 bases). CDR3 length: 12 amino acids. The V and J ends lost 5 bases and 14 bases respectively, with 19 bases between them. Germline V gene sequence: CDR1 DFQATT, CDR2 SNEGSKA (reference sequence). For the CDR3, the DNA is TGCAGTGCTCCTTTGGGCCTCGGGGATAAGTTCTTC. It translates to CSAPLGLGDKFF.

This rearrangement joins TRBV6-2 or TRBV6-3 to TRBJ2-7; TRBD1 matches 7 bases. CDR3 size: 15 residues. From germline, CDR1 is MNHEY and CDR2 SVGEGT. The J segment lost 1 base and the V segment lost 7 bases, leaving 10 bases of the junction unmatched. This CDR3 is CASNPGTANSYEQYV. CDR3 DNA: TGTGCCAGCAATCCCGGGACAGCGAATTCCTACGAGCAGTACGTC.

This clonotype was found a few times. The J gene is TRBJ2-5, the V gene TRBV28; D gene ambiguous. V shed 2 bases and J shed 3 bases, with 7 bases lying between them. The CDR3 covers 13 residues. Germline assignment: CDR1 MDHEN and CDR2 SYDVKM. In DNA, the CDR3 is TGTGCCAGCAGTTTACCCAGAGAAGAGACCCAGTACTTC. As protein: CASSLPREETQYF.

This chain links TRBV12-3 or TRBV12-4 with TRBJ2-7; possible D gene TRBD1, 5 bases. The CDR3 is 14 amino acids. V was shortened by 7 bases and J by 2 bases, with 15 bases between the two germline ends. Here the CDR3 reads CASKLTASPYEQYF. The CDR3 DNA follows: TGTGCCAGCAAGCTGACAGCCAGCCCCTACGAGCAGTACTTC.

This clonotype was recorded a few times. V usage is TRBV12-3 or TRBV12-4 and J usage is TRBJ1-1, with D uncertain. The CDR3 has 14 amino acids. V dropped 1 base and J dropped 6 bases, with 12 bases sitting between them. The CDR3 sequence is CASSLEGLVAEAFF. The CDR3 nucleotides read TGTGCCAGCAGTTTAGAGGGTTTGGTGGCTGAAGCTTTCTTT.

The V and J genes are TRBV5-1 and TRBJ1-5; D gene unclear. Germline lookup yields CDR1 SGHRS and CDR2 YFSETQ. Trimming stripped 1 base from V and 6 bases from J, with 17 bases between. The CDR3 totals 16 residues. This CDR3 is CASSLSGVGVGQPQHF. CDR3 DNA: TGCGCCAGCAGCTTGAGCGGGGTAGGAGTAGGTCAGCCCCAGCATTTT.

This clonotype came up a few times. This rearrangement joins TRBV9 to TRBJ2-2; either TRBD1 or TRBD2 may fit D (5 bases each). Between the trimmed V and J ends, which lost 0 bases and 1 base, there was a span of 7 bases. The CDR3 length is 15 residues. Per germline, CDR1 SGDLS and CDR2 YYNGEE. CDR3 sequence (DNA): TGTGCCAGCAGCGTAGGGGGGAGGAACACCGGGGAGCTGTTTTTT. Translating it yields CASSVGGRNTGELFF.

In its sample, this clonotype was seen a few times. This chain uses TRBV18 with TRBJ2-4; D unresolved. Germline CDR1 and CDR2: KGHSH and LQKENI. Trimming removed 4 bases from V and 12 bases from J, with 16 bases in between. CDR3 length: 13 residues. The CDR3: CASSLPGPTTQYF. The CDR3 region has the DNA TGTGCCAGCTCACTTCCTGGTCCAACGACTCAGTACTTC.

This rearrangement joins TRBV2 to TRBJ2-3, with 10 bases matching TRBD2. CDR1 SNHLY and CDR2 FYNNEI come from the germline V gene. The J segment lost 7 bases and the V segment lost 6 bases, leaving 10 bases of the junction unmatched. The CDR3 length is 15 residues. CDR3 sequence reads: CASSLTSGNVNTQYF. The CDR3 nucleotides read TGTGCCAGCAGCCTTACTAGCGGGAATGTGAATACGCAGTATTTT.

The chain carries TRBV29-1 and TRBJ2-5, with a tentative D call TRBD1 (6 bases). The V gene's germline CDR1 is SQVTM and CDR2 ANQGSEA. The CDR3 is 17 residues long. V was cut by 0 bases and J by 0 bases, with 17 bases left in between. The CDR3: CSVEDPLSTGNQETQYF. The CDR3 region has the DNA TGCAGCGTTGAAGACCCACTCTCTACAGGGAACCAAGAGACCCAGTACTTC.